A single TCR beta chain is shown here with its context. This clone appeared once. No cognate antigen has been identified for it. Base qualities are missing; no much larger clone stands one base away. The trim is 9 bases for V and 2 bases for J, with a gap of 15 bases between the germline ends. Measured from the cysteine to the phenylalanine, the CDR3 is 14 residues long. The read is trimmed to its CDR3 DNA, 42 bases read in frame from base 1. CDR1 and CDR2 (SNHLY, FYNNEI) derive from the germline V gene. These data belong to a study of cytomegalovirus exposure and HLA in healthy donors (dated by TCRdb to about 2017). With regard to the full study: According to an earlier analysis of around 600 of the donors, some 180 million T cells yielded some 110 million unique TCR beta sequences and 250 to 350 Gb of sequence data. Donor age, sex, ethnicity and CMV serostatus were compiled alongside the repertoire data. Both class I and class II loci were covered by HLA typing, at four-digit resolution. Around 320 gigabases of sequencing data and 80 million or so unique TCR sequences were included in an early release covering 550 to 800 HLA-typed donors. The number of typed donors differed by locus: about 620-640 for A, B, C, DRB1 and DQB1; 500 to 550 for DQA1; 600 to 610 for DPA1; and around 450 for DPB1. To predict cytomegalovirus infection status, the study brought together high-throughput TCR immunosequencing, statistical association of individual TCRs with disease status, and machine learning. Using immunosequencing, the study profiled T cell repertoires from fewer than 850 subjects and related those repertoires to cytomegalovirus serostatus. To decide whether each TCR beta V gene segment behaved as functional or pseudogenic, an earlier analysis of 587 of the donors relied on high-throughput TCR beta sequencing. All discovery cohort repertoires had been generated on a single sequencing platform. To study patterns of TCR occurrence, a later analysis re-analyzed previously published TCR beta repertoires from around 700 donors and added high-resolution HLA genotyping. Among roughly 400 genotyped donors of the cohort, an average of around 250,000 unique TCR beta nucleotide sequences was sequenced per donor, of which about 19% were non-productive. Of the roughly 420 genotyped donors, 81% were placed in the genetic ancestry cluster associated with self-reported Caucasian donors. Because of strong linkage in the cohort, roughly five DR-DQ haplotypes were treated as single units for association and clustering. A later genetic analysis used genome-wide SNP genotypes for 398 of the 666 donors, treating that subset as a discovery cohort. In the later analysis, no new phenotypic data were used to find candidate immune exposures; instead, reliance was placed on TCR beta sequences and their occurrence across donors. The study aimed to test whether cataloging public T cell receptors could reveal signatures of past pathogen exposure. In addition to the first cohort of 500 to 850 subjects, a separate validation cohort of approximately 130 different subjects was used. The full study reports these points: Several of the top co-occurrence clusters appeared to be linked to parvovirus B19, influenza, CMV and Epstein-Barr virus, according to a later analysis. Because counts were too low, 15 to 20 rarely observed V segments, including chromosome 9 orphons, were excluded from the earlier analysis of 587 of the donors. Correlated functional status among segregating V segments might reflect linkage disequilibrium, but an unknown experimental factor could not be ruled out. The only immune exposure information available for the cohort was CMV serostatus. According to the authors, the approach could potentially be generalized to other disease states and immunological phenotypes. An association between a missense DCLRE1C variant and V-gene and J-gene trimming of TCR beta chains was found in a later genetic analysis and replicated in an independent cohort. A further reported finding was that TCR beta sequences accurately predicted the HLA-A and HLA-B alleles for most subjects in the first cohort. Because HLA typing was unavailable for some donors at each locus, only the typed subset was used in association tests. In a later analysis, most CMV-associated TCR beta chains were found to appear HLA-restricted, with HLA associations seemingly driven largely by CMV exposure. At a false discovery rate of 0.05, a later analysis linked about 16,000 TCR beta sequences to specific HLA alleles. Because the 87-base-pair reads could not distinguish some IMGT-functional V segments, including TRBV6-2 and TRBV6-3, those segments were excluded. The cohort was sequenced for TCR beta chains only, and without alpha or paired-chain data the features that could be detected were limited. In an earlier analysis of over 550 of the donors, most TCR beta V segments were observed in productive rearrangements about 87% or about 30% of the time, broadly matching IMGT annotations. A few of the identified cytomegalovirus-associated TCR beta chains were confirmed in vitro to be specific for cytomegalovirus antigens. Sequencing depth was assumed to be roughly uniform across donors in the presence/absence analyses, though that assumption may not hold. When HLA alleles, especially DR and DQ, strongly co-occurred, attributing TCR associations to individual alleles was difficult. The sequencing pipeline was judged likely to have produced a cluster of highly shared sequence variants as a technical artifact. Compared with equally common non-associated chains, HLA-associated TCR beta chains in a later analysis were more clonally expanded and had lower generation probabilities. The classifier was reported to diagnose cytomegalovirus status with high specificity and sensitivity in both the original cohort and the validation cohort. A total of fewer than 200 TCR beta chains were listed by the study as associated with cytomegalovirus. A later analysis found that TCR association rates varied across HLA loci, with DRB1 alleles showing the most associated TCRs and HLA-C alleles the fewest. Compared with the roughly 670-donor mean, donors in an Asian-associated ancestry cluster had fewer N-insertions in productive TCRs, according to a later genetic analysis. Most TCR sequences were seen in very few donors, while some public TCRs were found in many individuals.

The cohort consisted of hundreds of healthy bone marrow donors. All cohort members were sampled while nominally healthy, although unrecorded immune exposures were likely present. The donor was CMV seronegative and belonged to the group of around 350 seronegative cohort members. A peripheral blood sample was collected from each donor, and TCR beta sequencing was performed on peripheral blood mononuclear cells. The Qiagen DNeasy Blood Extraction Kit was used to extract genomic DNA from the blood cell samples. Library creation used the immunoSEQ multiplex PCR assay. The multiplex PCR relied on a mix of 60 forward primers for TCR Vbeta segments and 13 reverse primers for TCR Jbeta segments. The CDR3 region of rearranged TCR beta genes was amplified from genomic DNA by a multiplex PCR assay. The Illumina HiSeq System was used to sequence the amplified TCR beta libraries as 87-base-pair reads. In the source study's methods: In a later analysis, tens of millions of unique TCR beta chains were counted across the 690 or so repertoires, and roughly 10 million of these chains were shared by at least two donors. Raw reads were error-corrected and collapsed into unique sequences with a nearest-neighbor algorithm that merged closely related sequences to remove PCR and sequencing errors. To assign V, D and J gene segments, CDR3 sequences were aligned to IMGT reference sequences. For a sequence to be retained, a match of at least six nucleotides was required to both a V gene segment and a J gene segment. A rearrangement counted as productive if the CDR3 had no stop codons and remained in frame with V and J, and every other rearrangement counted as non-productive. Following IMGT convention, CDR3 was defined as the stretch from the second conserved V-encoded cysteine up to the conserved J-encoded phenylalanine. Sequences without an unambiguous match to a single V gene segment were excluded from the earlier analysis of approximately 600 of the donors. In an earlier analysis of a few hundred of the donors, V segments were called functional above 56.7% productive rearrangements and were called segregating when the between-donor standard deviation exceeded 5%. A statistical classification framework was built for diagnosing cytomegalovirus status from the catalog of TCR beta chain sequences. In a later analysis, TCR nucleotide sequences were compared against IMGT/GENE-DB human TR gene sequences so that V and J genes could be assigned. The TCRdist pipeline was used in a later analysis to assign CDR3 sequences and most-parsimonious VDJ recombination scenarios. In a later analysis, every TCR beta chain was defined by the combination of its CDR3 amino acid sequence and its V-gene family, and reads without a unique V-gene family were dropped. As a way to deal with suspected cross-contamination and a sequencing artifact, a later analysis dropped roughly 620 nucleotide sequences that were highly shared and had low generation probability. A later analysis calculated a clonal expansion index for each public chain from normalized within-repertoire ranks of inferred template counts. Generation probabilities in a later analysis came from a VDJ recombination model fitted to out-of-frame rearrangements, and those results were checked against IGoR. A later analysis scored TCR-TCR, TCR-HLA and TCR-CMV co-occurrence with hypergeometric tests, applying a repertoire-size bias correction to TCR pairs. To estimate false discovery rates, a later analysis permuted the HLA or CMV assignments 20 times. In a later analysis, co-occurring TCRs were grouped using DBSCAN, with TCRdist sequence similarity added in when clustering inside HLA-allele-positive subsets. Co-occurrence clustering excluded repertoires with fewer than 30,000 or more than 120,000 public chains, plus five with anomalous nucleotide sharing. TCRdb limited this immuneACCESS table to in-frame rearrangements with V and J called. A share of clones is missing; checked studies link under half to unresolved V genes, and the rest is unexplained. The V and J calls and clone size were taken over from that table, and D and trimming were inferred from the DNA. Across this sample there are under 200,000 clones, with 60% to 85% seen only once. Of the sample, about 1.5% is held by the ten largest clones.

The sequence joins TRBV2 to TRBJ2-3; TRBD1 might be the D gene, on 6 matching bases. This TCR was recovered from a woman aged 25-40 years in good health and CMV-seronegative. The material sequenced was PBMCs. CDR3 reads: CASCLGALTDTQYF. The nucleotide sequence is given as TGTGCCAGTTGCCTGGGGGCCCTCACAGATACGCAGTATTTT.